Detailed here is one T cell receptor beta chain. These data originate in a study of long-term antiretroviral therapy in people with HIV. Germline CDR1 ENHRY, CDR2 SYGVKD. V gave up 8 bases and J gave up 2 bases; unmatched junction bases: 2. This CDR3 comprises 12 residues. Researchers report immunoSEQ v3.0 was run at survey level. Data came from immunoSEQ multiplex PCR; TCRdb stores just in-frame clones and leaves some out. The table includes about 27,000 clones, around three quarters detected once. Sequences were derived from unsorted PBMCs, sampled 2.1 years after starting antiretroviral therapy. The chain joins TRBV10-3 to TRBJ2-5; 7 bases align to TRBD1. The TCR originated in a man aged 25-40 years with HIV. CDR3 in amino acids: CAIGRGQETQYF. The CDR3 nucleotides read TGTGCCATCGGCAGGGGGCAAGAGACCCAGTACTTC.